This T cell receptor beta chain was identified during a study of cytomegalovirus exposure and HLA in healthy donors. The wider study: Researchers previously reported finding about 110 million unique TCR beta sequences from roughly 180 million T cells. In terms of ancestry, the Caucasian-associated cluster contained roughly 81% of the approximately 380 genotyped donors.

V was pared by 2 bases and J by 7 bases, with 18 bases between. The CDR3 sequence is 15 residues long. The germline V gene has CDR1 SGHTA and CDR2 FQGNSA. The PCR was carried out with 60 Vbeta primers and 13 Jbeta primers. In the original workflow: Counted up in a later analysis, unique TCR beta chains came to about 80 million, with some 9.9 million shared. The method was immunoSEQ multiplex PCR; TCRdb's version includes in-frame clones alone and lacks a portion of them. V and J calls and clone size are those listed in that table; D and trimming were worked out from the DNA. The table records roughly 130,000 clones, approximately 72% of them present only once.

The material sequenced was PBMCs. The rearrangement joins TRBV7-2 to TRBJ2-7, with a tentative D call TRBD2 (5 bases). The sequence derives from a man between 18 and 35 years old in good health and CMV-seronegative. This chain's CDR3 is CASSLYTYSGEEQYF. The CDR3 DNA sequence: TGTGCCAGCAGCTTATACACCTACTCCGGGGAGGAGCAGTACTTC.